This T cell receptor beta chain was sequenced during a study of T cells in Graves' hyperthyroidism and ophthalmopathy. From RNA transcripts, TCR beta CDR3 regions were amplified. TCR CDR3 regions were first amplified by RT-PCR with HTBI primers. TCRdb re-analysed the multiplex PCR reads in MiXCR, keeping a single row per CDR3 protein. The sample carries under 800,000 distinct CDR3 sequences, around 15% recorded once. The V gene end was trimmed by 7 bases and the J gene end by 5 bases; junction bases not matched to a gene: 7. This CDR3 region has 14 residues. Germline V CDR1 and CDR2: SNHLY, FYNNEI. The sample holds a few counts of this clonotype.

Sequences were obtained from blood. This TCR came from a woman aged 18-29 years with Graves' hyperthyroidism. The chain couples TRBV2 to TRBJ2-2; 7 bases are shared with TRBD2. For the CDR3, the DNA is TGTGCCAGCACCAGCGGGATACGAACCGGGGAGCTGTTTTTT. The encoded protein is CASTSGIRTGELFF.